The 14 T cell receptor beta chains below were found in one sample sequenced in a study of monozygotic twins with inflammatory bowel disease. TCRdb re-called the 5' RACE reads and shows each CDR3 protein once, DNA omitted. The repertoire table contains roughly 300,000 distinct CDR3 sequences. Sequenced sample: blood. Receptor source: a human donor with ulcerative colitis or Crohn's disease, or a healthy co-twin of an affected twin (not recorded which).

This chain uses TRBV14 with TRBJ2-7; TCRdb outputs TRBD2, but without DNA this stays unchecked. Germline V gene lookup returns CDR1 SGHDN and CDR2 FVKESK. The CDR3 sequence is 16 residues long. This chain's CDR3 is CASRRTSGRDSYEQYF.

The V call is TRBV19, the J call TRBJ2-1; without DNA, the TCRdb call of TRBD1 cannot be checked. Germline loops: CDR1 LNHDA, CDR2 SQIVND (reference sequence). The CDR3 runs to 17 residues. The CDR3 sequence: CASSIDPGQGVFNEQFF.

This chain connects TRBV7-9 to TRBJ2-1; TCRdb selects TRBD2, and the lack of DNA leaves this call unchecked. Germline lookup yields CDR1 SEHNR and CDR2 FQNEAQ (reference sequence). This CDR3 is built from 15 residues. CDR3 residues: CASSFGDWIFDEQFF.

The rearrangement links TRBV7-2 to TRBJ1-5; TCRdb calls TRBD1, which cannot be checked without DNA. Per the germline V gene, CDR1 is SGHTA and CDR2 is FQGNSA. CDR3 length: 15 residues. CDR3: CASSLAPAGNQPQHF.

This chain connects TRBV11-2 to TRBJ2-1; TCRdb proposes TRBD2, but this gene call is untestable without DNA. Germline CDR1 SGHAT, CDR2 FQNNGV. The CDR3 is made up of 15 amino acids. CDR3 in amino acids: CASSSRTSFNNEQFF.

The V gene is TRBV27, the J gene TRBJ1-6. CDR3 length equals 13 residues. Germline V gene lookup returns CDR1 MNHEY and CDR2 SMNVEV (reference sequence). The CDR3 sequence is CASSLSGGKAPHF.

The V call is TRBV12-3 or TRBV12-4, the J call TRBJ2-1; TCRdb lists TRBD1, though no DNA is available to test this call. CDR3 length equals 14 residues. CDR3 protein: CASSDRGDRDEQFF.

The V call is TRBV18, the J call TRBJ2-1. CDR1 KGHSH and CDR2 LQKENI come from the germline V gene. This CDR3 contains 12 residues. CDR3 protein: CASSRQGDEQFF. Drawing the rest from reference TRBV18 and TRBJ2-1, the complete variable domain is NAGVMQNPRHLVRRRGQEARLRCSPMKGHSHVYWYRQLPEEGLKFMVYLQKENIIDESGMPKERFSAEFPKEGPSILRIQQVVRGDSAAYFCASSRQGDEQFFGPGTRLTVL.

The rearrangement links TRBV7-9 to TRBJ2-5. Germline lookup yields CDR1 SEHNR and CDR2 FQNEAQ (reference sequence). The CDR3 spans 14 residues. CDR3 residues: CASSLVRDQETQYF.

This sequence joins TRBV14 and TRBJ1-6. From germline, CDR1 is SGHDN and CDR2 FVKESK. The CDR3 is 16 residues long. Here the CDR3 reads CASSRRGVFNNSPLHF.

V gene TRBV12-3 or TRBV12-4 combines with J gene TRBJ2-2; TCRdb names TRBD1, which stays unverified in the absence of DNA. The CDR3 spans 14 residues. CDR3 in amino acids: CASRATGVPGELFF.

The rearrangement uses TRBV28 and TRBJ1-5; the TCRdb call, TRBD1, lacks DNA for checking. The CDR3 sequence is 13 residues long. Germline loops: CDR1 MDHEN, CDR2 SYDVKM. This chain's CDR3 is CASRTQGAQPQHF.

CDR3 protein: CASSLPTRLAGNEQFF. The gene calls are TRBV7-9 and TRBJ2-1; the TCRdb call, TRBD2, lacks DNA for checking. The CDR3 contains 16 residues. Per germline, CDR1 SEHNR and CDR2 FQNEAQ (reference sequence).

The J gene is TRBJ2-2, the V gene TRBV4-3; TCRdb indicates TRBD1, and absent DNA this call remains unverified. Per germline, CDR1 LGHNA and CDR2 YSLEER. The CDR3 is made up of 15 amino acids. The CDR3 protein is CASRKGGVGTGELFF.